This T cell receptor beta chain was sequenced in a study of regulatory T cells in long-lasting Graves disease. This clonotype was counted ten times or more. Combining iRepertoire HTBI primers with Arm-PCR of CDR3 regions, the authors built TCR beta libraries. TCRdb ran MiXCR on the multiplex PCR reads and lists one entry per CDR3 protein. The sample records over 450,000 distinct CDR3 sequences, around a fifth being singletons. Trimming cost V 6 bases and J 1 base, with 7 bases left between them. The CDR3 spans 13 residues. Sample time point: persistent/refractory GD, antithyroid drugs over 5 years with positive TRAb. PBMC-derived RNA was used for the TCR library.

The receptor's source is a female donor with Graves disease. The chain has TRBV12-3 or TRBV12-4 and TRBJ2-1; D is possibly TRBD2 (6 bases). The specimen comprised peripheral blood mononuclear cells (PBMCs), sampled when the disease was refractory, from a patient treated with antithyroid drugs. The CDR3 coding sequence is TGTGCCAGCAGCGGGGGATCCTACAATGAGCAGTTCTTC. It yields the protein CASSGGSYNEQFF.